One and the same sample provided the 17 T cell receptor beta chains below, sequenced in a study of T cell changes during pregnancy in multiple sclerosis. The table came from immunoSEQ multiplex PCR; TCRdb's copy has only in-frame clones and leaves some out. The sample has 45,000 to 60,000 clones, approximately 92% seen once. The sequences come from CD4+ T cells from peripheral blood mononuclear cells, collected in the third trimester of pregnancy. Receptor source: a female donor with multiple sclerosis, enrolled in a pregnancy study.

V usage is TRBV19 and J usage is TRBJ1-5; no firm D call. Trimming shortened V by 6 bases and J by 4 bases, and 10 bases separated the two germline ends. There are 13 residues in the CDR3. The V gene's germline CDR1 is LNHDA and CDR2 SQIVND (reference sequence). CDR3 sequence: CASSSRLNQPQHF. The CDR3 DNA is TGTGCCAGTAGCTCTAGGTTAAATCAGCCCCAGCATTTT.

The chain uses TRBV19 and TRBJ2-6, with TRBD1 matching over 9 bases. J lost 1 base, V lost 4 bases, and 11 bases had no gene match. In germline, CDR1 is LNHDA, CDR2 SQIVND (reference sequence). The CDR3 extends over 19 amino acids. The CDR3 DNA is TGTGCCAGTAGTAGCCGGGACAGGGTTTTGGGATCTGGGGCCAACGTCCTGACTTTC. Amino acid sequence: CASSSRDRVLGSGANVLTF.

The rearrangement joins TRBV15 to TRBJ2-3, with 8 bases lining up with TRBD2. The CDR3 contains 18 residues. Germline lookup yields CDR1 LNHNV and CDR2 YYDKDF (reference sequence). Germline trimming cut 0 bases from V and 1 base from J; bases unmatched to any gene: 9. The CDR3 nucleotides are TGTGCCACCAGCAGAGATCGGGGCGGGAGGAGGGGCACAGATACGCAGTATTTT. Translated, it gives CATSRDRGGRRGTDTQYF. Filled out from reference TRBV15 and TRBJ2-3, the complete variable domain reads DAMVIQNPRYQVTQFGKPVTLSCSQTLNHNVMYWYQQKSSQAPKLLFHYYDKDFNNEADTPDNFQSRRPNTSFCFLDIRSPGLGDTAMYLCATSRDRGGRRGTDTQYFGPGTRLTVL.

This clone was observed at least ten times. The chain carries TRBV4-2 and TRBJ2-7; D not resolved. The CDR3 totals 14 residues. V was trimmed by 1 base and J by 0 bases, leaving 7 bases between them. Germline V CDR1 and CDR2: LGHNA, YNFKEQ. CDR3 protein: CASSQVAHSYEQYF. As DNA, the CDR3 is TGTGCCAGCAGCCAAGTGGCACACTCCTACGAGCAGTACTTC.

The rearrangement uses TRBV4-2 and TRBJ1-1, with 7 bases aligning to TRBD1. Germline CDR1 and CDR2: LGHNA and YNFKEQ. This CDR3 is built from 16 residues. Losses at the gene ends were 4 bases for V and 4 bases for J; bases not matched to a gene: 12. CDR3 in amino acids: CASSLGQGERVTEAFF. CDR3 DNA sequence: TGTGCCAGCAGCCTCGGTCAGGGGGAGCGAGTCACTGAAGCTTTCTTT.

The V and J genes are TRBV5-1 and TRBJ2-1; a weak D match, TRBD2 (5 bases). The CDR3 runs 15 residues. Germline V gene lookup returns CDR1 SGHRS and CDR2 YFSETQ. The V and J ends lost 5 bases and 3 bases respectively, with 15 bases between them. This chain's CDR3 is CASRSERALYNEQFF. Here the CDR3 DNA reads TGCGCCAGCAGATCAGAGAGGGCCCTCTACAATGAGCAGTTCTTC.

CDR3 bases: TGTGCCTGGAAGCTACACCACGGGAATCAGCCCCAGCATTTT. Translation: CAWKLHHGNQPQHF. The V gene is TRBV30, the J gene TRBJ1-5, with D hard to call. Trimming took 4 bases from V and 4 from J, leaving 14 bases between them. The germline gives CDR1 GTSNPN, CDR2 SVGIG (reference sequence). The CDR3 contains 14 residues.

The rearrangement links TRBV19 to TRBJ2-1; 9 bases line up with TRBD1. The germline CDR1 and CDR2 sequences are LNHDA and SQIVND (reference sequence). The CDR3 covers 17 residues. J gave up 1 base and V 9 bases, and 13 bases lay outside the gene matches. In nucleotides, the CDR3 is TGTGCCAGCAGCCCCGGGACAGGGTGGACTTCCTACAATGAGCAGTTCTTC. This codes for CASSPGTGWTSYNEQFF.

The rearrangement joins TRBV30 to TRBJ2-7, with D unclear. Per germline, CDR1 GTSNPN and CDR2 SVGIG (reference sequence). Trimming removed 0 bases at V and 3 bases at J, with 9 bases between. This CDR3 contains 13 residues. CDR3 loop: CAWSVSGIYEQYF. For the CDR3, the DNA is TGTGCCTGGAGTGTATCGGGTATCTACGAGCAGTACTTC.

The J gene is TRBJ1-2, the V gene TRBV15, with D possibly TRBD1 on 5 matching bases. CDR3 length equals 14 residues. From germline, CDR1 is LNHNV and CDR2 YYDKDF (reference sequence). Trimming removed 5 bases at V and 8 bases at J, with 18 bases between. The CDR3 here is CATSRAMGLDGYTF. The CDR3 coding sequence is TGTGCCACCAGCCGCGCAATGGGGCTGGACGGCTACACCTTC.

The chain joins TRBV19 to TRBJ1-5, with 10 bases identical to TRBD1. The CDR3 extends over 16 amino acids. With V trimmed by 1 base and J by 2 bases, 2 bases remained unmatched. CDR1 is LNHDA and CDR2 is SQIVND in the germline V gene (reference sequence). The CDR3 nucleotides are TGTGCCAGTAGTATAGGGGGGACAGGGGGCAATCAGCCCCAGCATTTT. It encodes CASSIGGTGGNQPQHF. The full variable domain, with the rest looked up from reference TRBV19 and TRBJ1-5, is DGGITQSPKYLFRKEGQNVTLSCEQNLNHDAMYWYRQDPGQGLRLIYYSQIVNDFQKGDIAEGYSVSREKKESFPLTVTSAQKNPTAFYLCASSIGGTGGNQPQHFGDGTRLSIL.

The J gene is TRBJ2-1, the V gene TRBV5-4; 7 nucleotides line up with TRBD2. Per the germline V gene, CDR1 is SGHNT and CDR2 is YYREEE (reference sequence). The V segment lost 2 bases and the J segment 4 bases; nucleotides outside the gene matches: 12. This CDR3 comprises 17 residues. This CDR3 is CASSFGGGRAVYNEQFF. DNA for the CDR3: TGTGCCAGCAGCTTCGGTGGTGGGAGGGCCGTATACAATGAGCAGTTCTTC.

This chain uses TRBV12-2 with TRBJ1-5; the table's D call, TRBD1, has no DNA check behind it. TRBV12-2 is assigned pseudogene status. CDR3 length: 17 residues. CDR3 loop: CASRTPTGVPHNQPQHF. As DNA, the CDR3 is TGTGCAAGTCGCACCCCAACAGGGGTGCCCCATAATCAGCCCCAGCATTTT.

The chain recombines TRBV27 with TRBJ2-2, with 7 nucleotides matching TRBD1. The CDR3 runs 14 residues. CDR1 MNHEY and CDR2 SMNVEV come from the germline V gene (reference sequence). The V gene end was trimmed by 6 bases and the J gene end by 5 bases; junction bases not matched to a gene: 6. The CDR3 protein is CASRTGPWTGELFF. CDR3 nucleotides: TGTGCCAGCAGGACAGGGCCTTGGACCGGGGAGCTGTTTTTT.

The rearrangement links TRBV19 to TRBJ1-2, with 7 bases lining up with TRBD1. Germline CDR1 is LNHDA and CDR2 is SQIVND (reference sequence). The CDR3 covers 15 residues. V lost 9 bases to trimming and J lost 8 bases; unmatched junction nucleotides: 18. CDR3: CASIPTGSYVSGYTF. The CDR3 nucleotides are TGTGCCAGCATCCCGACAGGGTCGTACGTTTCGGGCTACACCTTC.

J is TRBJ1-4 and V is TRBV5-4; 7 nucleotides match TRBD1. J lost 5 bases, V lost 5 bases, and 15 bases had no gene match. There are 17 residues in the CDR3. Germline V lookup: CDR1 SGHNT, CDR2 YYREEE (reference sequence). The CDR3 sequence is CASSHKGAGGLNEKLFF. CDR3 nucleotide sequence: TGTGCCAGCAGTCATAAGGGGGCTGGGGGTTTGAATGAAAAACTGTTTTTT.

This clone was found once. The gene calls are TRBV7-9 and TRBJ2-1, with D possibly being TRBD1 (6 bases). The V and J ends lost 3 bases and 4 bases respectively, with 7 bases between them. CDR1 is SEHNR, CDR2 FQNEAQ, per germline (reference sequence). The CDR3 sequence is 13 residues long. In nucleotides, the CDR3 is TGTGCCAGCAGCTTTCAGGGGTACAATGAGCAGTTCTTC. As protein: CASSFQGYNEQFF.